The 23 T cell receptor beta chains listed next were all sequenced from one sample in a study of OX40 agonist ivuxolimab in advanced cancers. Sequenced by immunoSEQ multiplex PCR; TCRdb stores in-frame clones only, minus some. The table includes roughly 45,000 clones, roughly 82% detected once. The specimen comprised CD4+ or CD8+ T cells sorted from blood, sampled in a trial of the OX40 agonist ivuxolimab. The receptor set was obtained from an adult with an advanced solid tumor such as melanoma, head and neck, liver or kidney cancer.

The rearrangement uses TRBV5-6 and TRBJ2-7; TRBD2 is a possible D gene (6 bases). From germline, CDR1 is SGHDT and CDR2 YYEEEE. V lost 5 bases, J lost 11 bases, and 17 bases lay in between. This CDR3 region has 12 residues. Here the CDR3 reads CASSLGGFDEYF. CDR3 coding DNA: TGTGCCAGCAGTCTGGGGGGTTTTGATGAGTACTTC.

V gene TRBV2 combines with J gene TRBJ2-7; 10 bases align to TRBD1. This CDR3 has 17 amino acids. The V and J ends lost 1 base and 2 bases, in that order; junction bases with no gene match: 8. The germline gives CDR1 SNHLY, CDR2 FYNNEI. The CDR3 DNA is TGTGCCAGCAGTGAAGTGGGTTCCGGACAGGGGGCCTACGAGCAGTACTTC. It yields the protein CASSEVGSGQGAYEQYF.

The chain's CDR3 is CATSRDRVNTEAFF. In DNA form, the CDR3 reads TGTGCCACCAGCAGAGATCGGGTGAACACTGAAGCTTTCTTT. The chain couples TRBV15 to TRBJ1-1, with unresolved D. CDR3 length: 14 residues. The germline V gene encodes CDR1 LNHNV and CDR2 YYDKDF (reference sequence). V was shortened by 0 bases and J by 0 bases, with 5 bases between the two germline ends.

The chain recombines TRBV5-5 with TRBJ1-1; D is undetermined. The ends were cut back, 0 bases at V and 4 bases at J, with 4 bases in the middle. The V gene's germline CDR1 is SGHKS and CDR2 YYEKEE (reference sequence). This CDR3 has 12 residues. The CDR3 DNA is TGTGCCAGCAGCTTGGGGATCACTGAAGCTTTCTTT. Its translation: CASSLGITEAFF.

The chain couples TRBV4-2 to TRBJ2-7; D remains ambiguous. Germline CDR1 LGHNA, CDR2 YNFKEQ. This CDR3 region has 15 residues. Trimming cost V 1 base and J 3 bases, with 13 bases left between them. Here the CDR3 reads CASSQGLRSDYEQYF. The DNA of the CDR3 is TGTGCCAGCAGCCAAGGCCTCAGGTCCGACTACGAGCAGTACTTC.

The CDR3 nucleotides are TGTGCCATCAGCTCGACCCACCGGGACAGCCAAGAGACCCAGTACTTC. Translated: CAISSTHRDSQETQYF. This sequence joins TRBV10-3 and TRBJ2-5; 7 positions agree with TRBD1. J was trimmed by 1 base and V by 6 bases; bases with no gene match: 11. Germline CDR1 reads ENHRY; CDR2 reads SYGVKD. CDR3 size: 16 residues.

This sequence joins TRBV4-2 and TRBJ2-5; the D call may be TRBD1 or TRBD2 (5 bases each). CDR3 length: 16 residues. Trimming cost V 0 bases and J 5 bases, with 16 bases left between them. Germline CDR1 LGHNA, CDR2 YNFKEQ. CDR3 sequence (DNA): TGTGCCAGCAGCCAAGAAAATCGGGGCCTATGGGAGACCCAGTACTTC. Protein product: CASSQENRGLWETQYF.

This chain links TRBV6-6 with TRBJ1-5, with D unresolved. V gave up 5 bases and J gave up 7 bases, with 12 bases separating them. Germline V gene sequence: CDR1 MNHNY, CDR2 SVGAGI (reference sequence). The CDR3 is 13 residues long. CDR3 nucleotide sequence: TGTGCCAGCAGTCAGAAGGCGGGGCAGCCCCAGCATTTT. Amino acids: CASSQKAGQPQHF.

The gene calls are TRBV5-6 and TRBJ2-1; D ambiguous. Trimming cost V 1 base and J 5 bases, with 4 bases left between them. The V gene's germline CDR1 is SGHDT and CDR2 YYEEEE. The CDR3 contains 12 residues. This CDR3 is CASSLYHNEQFF. CDR3 bases: TGTGCCAGCAGCTTGTATCACAATGAGCAGTTCTTC.

The rearrangement links TRBV15 to TRBJ2-3; D possibly corresponds to TRBD2 (7 bases). The V gene's germline CDR1 is LNHNV and CDR2 YYDKDF (reference sequence). The ends were cut back, 0 bases at V and 0 bases at J, with 19 bases in the middle. CDR3 length: 19 residues. In nucleotides, the CDR3 is TGTGCCACCAGCAGAGATTTAGGCGTGGGGGGGCCTAGCACAGATACGCAGTATTTT. It specifies CATSRDLGVGGPSTDTQYF.

The V gene is TRBV7-9, the J gene TRBJ1-1; D unclear. This CDR3 comprises 11 residues. The germline V gene has CDR1 SEHNR and CDR2 FQNEAQ (reference sequence). Trimming pared 6 bases from V and 1 base from J, leaving 3 bases between. CDR3 in amino acids: CASRTNTEAFF. The CDR3 DNA sequence: TGTGCCAGCAGGACGAACACTGAAGCTTTCTTT.

The rearrangement uses TRBV15 and TRBJ1-6, with a possible D match to TRBD1 (5 bases). In germline, CDR1 is LNHNV, CDR2 YYDKDF (reference sequence). The CDR3 extends over 14 amino acids. Trimming left V 2 bases short and J 3 bases short, with 5 bases between. CDR3 nucleotide sequence: TGTGCCACCAGCAGACAGGGCTATAATTCACCCCTCCACTTT. Encoded protein: CATSRQGYNSPLHF.

The J gene is TRBJ2-1, the V gene TRBV5-6; either TRBD1 or TRBD2 may fit D (6 bases each). V gave up 6 bases and J gave up 10 bases, with 17 bases separating them. CDR1 is SGHDT, CDR2 YYEEEE, per germline. CDR3 length: 13 residues. CDR3 nucleotide sequence: TGTGCCAGCACCCCCGGGGGCCGTTGGGAGCAGTTCTTC. It encodes CASTPGGRWEQFF. Looking up the rest from reference TRBV5-6 and TRBJ2-1 gives the full variable domain: DAGVTQSPTHLIKTRGQQVTLRCSPKSGHDTVSWYQQALGQGPQFIFQYYEEEERQRGNFPDRFSGHQFPNYSSELNVNALLLGDSALYLCASTPGGRWEQFFGPGTRLTVL.

The rearrangement uses TRBV27 and TRBJ2-7; D is tentatively TRBD1 or TRBD2 (5 bases each). Germline values: CDR1 MNHEY, CDR2 SMNVEV (reference sequence). The CDR3 contains 15 residues. Trimming removed 5 bases at V and 0 bases at J, with 14 bases between. This chain's CDR3 is CASSIGDGDSYEQYF. The CDR3 coding sequence is TGTGCCAGCAGTATAGGGGACGGAGACTCCTACGAGCAGTACTTC.

The rearrangement joins TRBV21-1 to TRBJ2-1; the D call in the table, TRBD1, was not verified against the DNA. TRBV21-1 is a documented pseudogene. The CDR3 runs to 12 residues. CDR3 nucleotides: TGTGCCAGCAGCAAAGTCGACAGGGAGCAGTTCTTC. Amino acid sequence: CASSKVDREQFF.

The chain recombines TRBV15 with TRBJ2-3; D gene ambiguous. The CDR3 runs to 15 residues. Trimming cost V 1 base and J 2 bases, with 10 bases left between them. From germline, CDR1 is LNHNV and CDR2 YYDKDF (reference sequence). CDR3 residues: CATSRVQVYTDTQYF. DNA of the CDR3: TGTGCCACCAGCAGAGTCCAAGTATACACAGATACGCAGTATTTT.

The rearrangement joins TRBV6-1 to TRBJ2-7, with TRBD2 as a possible D gene (5 bases). CDR1 is MNHNS and CDR2 is SASEGT in the germline V gene. Trimming shortened V by 5 bases and J by 5 bases, and 16 bases separated the two germline ends. The CDR3 has 14 amino acids. In DNA, the CDR3 is TGTGCCAGCAGTCCCGGACTCCCTCCCAACGAGCAGTACTTC. Translation: CASSPGLPPNEQYF.

The CDR3 bases are TGTGCCAGCTCCGGGGGGAACACTGAAGCTTTCTTT. Its translation: CASSGGNTEAFF. This chain links TRBV18 with TRBJ1-1; D may be TRBD1 (5 bases). V lost 6 bases and J lost 1, with 6 bases in between. The CDR3 is 12 residues long. The germline CDR1 and CDR2 sequences are KGHSH and LQKENI.

This chain connects TRBV7-6 to TRBJ2-1; 9 bases map to TRBD2. V trimming: 5 bases; J trimming: 4 bases; junction bases outside the gene matches: 6. Germline V gene lookup returns CDR1 SGHVS and CDR2 FNYEAQ. The CDR3 sequence is 15 residues long. The CDR3 spells CASSQSGGTYNEQFF. The CDR3 DNA follows: TGTGCCAGCAGCCAGAGCGGGGGGACATACAATGAGCAGTTCTTC.

The CDR3 DNA follows: TGTGCCAGCAGCTACGGGACAGTCTGGGGGACCCAGTACTTC. Protein: CASSYGTVWGTQYF. The chain recombines TRBV5-8 with TRBJ2-5; TRBD1 matches 7 bases. From germline, CDR1 is SGHTS and CDR2 YDEGEE. V shed 3 bases, J shed 7 bases, and the junction held 9 bases outside the gene matches. The CDR3 length is 14 residues.

Only a few counts were recorded for this clone. The rearrangement joins TRBV6-5 to TRBJ1-6; D gene uncertain. This CDR3 has 13 residues. Germline V gene data show CDR1 as MNHEY and CDR2 as SVGAGI. Trimming shortened V by 4 bases and J by 8 bases, and 9 bases separated the two germline ends. CDR3 nucleotide sequence: TGTGCCAGCAGTTTAAACCCGGATTCACCCCTCCACTTT. This encodes CASSLNPDSPLHF.

The chain is built from TRBV7-9 and TRBJ2-1; D perhaps matches TRBD2 (6 bases). Germline V gene data show CDR1 as SEHNR and CDR2 as FQNEAQ (reference sequence). Trimming removed 5 bases from V and 8 bases from J, with 22 bases in between. This CDR3 contains 16 residues. CDR3 residues: CASSQLVTPGAHEQFF. The CDR3 DNA reads as TGTGCCAGCAGCCAACTAGTCACCCCGGGAGCCCATGAGCAGTTCTTC. Filled out from reference TRBV7-9 and TRBJ2-1, the complete variable domain reads DTGVSQNPRHKITKRGQNVTFRCDPISEHNRLYWYRQTLGQGPEFLTYFQNEAQLEKSRLLSDRFSAERPKGSFSTLEIQRTEQGDSAMYLCASSQLVTPGAHEQFFGPGTRLTVL.

The genes are TRBV28 and TRBJ2-5; D is unresolved. Matching the DNA end better, TRBJ2-7 makes the J call doubtful. CDR1 is MDHEN, CDR2 SYDVKM, per germline. CDR3 length equals 17 residues. CDR3 sequence: CASSSVHSTGPKYEQYF. The CDR3, as DNA: TGTGCCAGCAGTTCCGTCCACAGTACCGGGCCAAAGTACGAGCAGTACTTC.